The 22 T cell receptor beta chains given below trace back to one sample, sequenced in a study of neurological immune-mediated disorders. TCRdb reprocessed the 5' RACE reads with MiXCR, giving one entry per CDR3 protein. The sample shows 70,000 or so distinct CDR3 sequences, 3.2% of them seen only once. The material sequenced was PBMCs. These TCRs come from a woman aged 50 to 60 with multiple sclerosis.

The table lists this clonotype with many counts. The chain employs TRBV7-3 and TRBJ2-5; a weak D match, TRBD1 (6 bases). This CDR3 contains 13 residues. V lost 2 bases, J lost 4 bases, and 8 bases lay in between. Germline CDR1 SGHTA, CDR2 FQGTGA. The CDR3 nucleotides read TGTGCCAGCAGCTTACAGGGGTCAGAGACCCAGTACTTC. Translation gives CASSLQGSETQYF. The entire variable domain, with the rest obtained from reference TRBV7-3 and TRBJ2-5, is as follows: GAGVSQTPSNKVTEKGKYVELRCDPISGHTALYWYRQSLGQGPEFLIYFQGTGAADDSGLPNDRFFAVRPEGSVSTLKIQRTERGDSAVYLCASSLQGSETQYFGPGTRLLVL.

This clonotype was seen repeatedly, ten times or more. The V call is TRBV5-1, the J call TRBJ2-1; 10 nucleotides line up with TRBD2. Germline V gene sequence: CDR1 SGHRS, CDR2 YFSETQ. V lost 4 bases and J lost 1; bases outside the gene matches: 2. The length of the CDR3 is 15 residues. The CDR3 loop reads CASSTSGNSYNEQFF. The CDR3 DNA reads TGCGCCAGCAGCACTAGCGGGAATTCCTACAATGAGCAGTTCTTC.

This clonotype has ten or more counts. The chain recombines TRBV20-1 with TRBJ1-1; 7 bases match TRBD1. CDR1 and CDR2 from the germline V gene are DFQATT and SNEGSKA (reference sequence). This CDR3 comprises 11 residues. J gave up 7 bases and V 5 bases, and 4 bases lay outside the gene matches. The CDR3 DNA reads TGCAGTGCTTTAGACAGGGTTGAAGCTTTCTTT. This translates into CSALDRVEAFF.

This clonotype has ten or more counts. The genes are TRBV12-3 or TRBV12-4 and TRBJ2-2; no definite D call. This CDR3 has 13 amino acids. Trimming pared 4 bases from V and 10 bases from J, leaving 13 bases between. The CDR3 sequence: CASSSLGSQELFF. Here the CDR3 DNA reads TGTGCCAGCAGTTCTTTGGGGTCCCAGGAGCTGTTTTTT.

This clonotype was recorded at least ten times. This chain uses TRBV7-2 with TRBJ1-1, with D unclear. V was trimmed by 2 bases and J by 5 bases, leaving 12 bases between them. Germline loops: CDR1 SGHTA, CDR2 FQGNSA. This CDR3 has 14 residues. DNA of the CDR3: TGTGCCAGCAGCTTAAGTCGGGTTACGACTGAAGCTTTCTTT. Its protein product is CASSLSRVTTEAFF.

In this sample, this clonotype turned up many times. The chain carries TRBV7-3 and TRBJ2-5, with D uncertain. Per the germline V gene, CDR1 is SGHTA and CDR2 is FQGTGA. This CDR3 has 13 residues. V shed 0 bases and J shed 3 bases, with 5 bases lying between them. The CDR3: CASSLTVEETQYF. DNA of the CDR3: TGTGCCAGCAGCTTAACTGTGGAAGAGACCCAGTACTTC.

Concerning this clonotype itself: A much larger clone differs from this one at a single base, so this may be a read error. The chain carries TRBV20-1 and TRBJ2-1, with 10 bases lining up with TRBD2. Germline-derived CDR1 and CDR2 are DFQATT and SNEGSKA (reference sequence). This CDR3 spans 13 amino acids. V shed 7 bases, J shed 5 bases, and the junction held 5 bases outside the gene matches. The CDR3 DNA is TGCAGTGAAATAGCGGGAGGAAACAATGAGCAGTTCTTC. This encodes CSEIAGGNNEQFF.

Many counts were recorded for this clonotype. The CDR3 nucleotides are TGCAGCGTTGTTAGCGGGAGTTCTTACAATGAGCAGTTCTTC. Translation: CSVVSGSSYNEQFF. V is TRBV29-1 and J is TRBJ2-1; 9 bases map to TRBD2. This CDR3 comprises 14 residues. V gave up 4 bases and J gave up 4 bases; unmatched junction bases: 5. Per the germline V gene, CDR1 is SQVTM and CDR2 is ANQGSEA.

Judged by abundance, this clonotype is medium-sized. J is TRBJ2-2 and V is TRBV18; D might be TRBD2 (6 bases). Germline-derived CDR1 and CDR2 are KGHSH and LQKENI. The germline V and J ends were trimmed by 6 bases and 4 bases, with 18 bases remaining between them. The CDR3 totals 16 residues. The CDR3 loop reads CASSPWSFGGTGELFF. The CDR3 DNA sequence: TGTGCCAGCTCGCCTTGGTCCTTCGGGGGCACCGGGGAGCTGTTTTTT.

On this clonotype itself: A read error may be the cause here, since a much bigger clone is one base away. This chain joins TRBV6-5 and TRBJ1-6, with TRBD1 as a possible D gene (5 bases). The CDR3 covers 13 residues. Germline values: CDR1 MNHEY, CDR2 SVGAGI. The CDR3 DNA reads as TGTGCCAGCAGTTACAAAAGGGGTTCACACCTCCACTTT. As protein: CASSYKRGSHLHF.

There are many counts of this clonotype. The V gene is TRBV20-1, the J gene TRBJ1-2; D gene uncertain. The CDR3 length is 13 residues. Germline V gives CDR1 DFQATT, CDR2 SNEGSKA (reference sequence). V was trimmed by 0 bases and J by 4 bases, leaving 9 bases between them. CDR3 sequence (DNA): TGCAGTGCTAGAGACCGAACGTCCTATGGCTACACCTTC. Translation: CSARDRTSYGYTF.

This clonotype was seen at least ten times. The CDR3, as DNA: TGCAGTGCTAGAGAGGATCCGCGGAACGAGCAGTACTTC. Translating it yields CSAREDPRNEQYF. The chain recombines TRBV20-1 with TRBJ2-7, with D hard to call. V lost 0 bases, J lost 5 bases, and 11 bases lay in between. The CDR3 runs 13 residues. Germline CDR1 reads DFQATT; CDR2 reads SNEGSKA (reference sequence).

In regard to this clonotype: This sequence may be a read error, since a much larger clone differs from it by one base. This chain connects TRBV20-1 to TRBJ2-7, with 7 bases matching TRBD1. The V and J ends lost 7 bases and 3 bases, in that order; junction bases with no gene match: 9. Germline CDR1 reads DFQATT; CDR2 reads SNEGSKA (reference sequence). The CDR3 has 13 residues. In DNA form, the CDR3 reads TGCAGTGATCCCGGGACAGTCTACTACGAGCAGTACTTC. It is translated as CSDPGTVYYEQYF.

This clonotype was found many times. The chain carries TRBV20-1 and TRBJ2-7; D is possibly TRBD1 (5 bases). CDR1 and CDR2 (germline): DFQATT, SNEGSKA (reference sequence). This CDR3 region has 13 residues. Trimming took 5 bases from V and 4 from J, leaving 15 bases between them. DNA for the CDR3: TGCAGTGCTCGCAAATTAGACAGTTACGAGCAGTACTTC. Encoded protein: CSARKLDSYEQYF.

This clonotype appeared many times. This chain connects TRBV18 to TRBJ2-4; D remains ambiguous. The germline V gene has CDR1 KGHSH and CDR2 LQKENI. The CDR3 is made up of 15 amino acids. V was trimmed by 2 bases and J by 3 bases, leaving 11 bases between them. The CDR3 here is CASSPGVLGKNIQYF. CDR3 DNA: TGTGCCAGCTCACCAGGGGTCTTGGGCAAAAACATTCAGTACTTC.

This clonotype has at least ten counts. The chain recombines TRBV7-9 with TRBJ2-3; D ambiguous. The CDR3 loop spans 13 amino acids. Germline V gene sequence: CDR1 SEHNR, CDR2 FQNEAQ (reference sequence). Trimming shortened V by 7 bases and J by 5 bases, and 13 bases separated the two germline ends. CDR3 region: CASNQAPGDTQYF. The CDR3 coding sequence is TGTGCCAGCAATCAGGCCCCCGGAGATACGCAGTATTTT.

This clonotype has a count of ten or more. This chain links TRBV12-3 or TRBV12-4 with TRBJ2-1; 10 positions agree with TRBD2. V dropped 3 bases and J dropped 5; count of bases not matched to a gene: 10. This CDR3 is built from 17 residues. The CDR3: CASSLILGLAANNEQFF. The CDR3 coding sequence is TGTGCCAGCAGTTTGATTCTCGGACTAGCGGCGAACAATGAGCAGTTCTTC.

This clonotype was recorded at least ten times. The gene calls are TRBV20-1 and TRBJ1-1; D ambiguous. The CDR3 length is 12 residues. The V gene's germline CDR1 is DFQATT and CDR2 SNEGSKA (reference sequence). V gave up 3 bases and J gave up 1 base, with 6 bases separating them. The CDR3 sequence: CSARSTNTEAFF. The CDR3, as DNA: TGCAGTGCTAGGTCCACGAACACTGAAGCTTTCTTT.

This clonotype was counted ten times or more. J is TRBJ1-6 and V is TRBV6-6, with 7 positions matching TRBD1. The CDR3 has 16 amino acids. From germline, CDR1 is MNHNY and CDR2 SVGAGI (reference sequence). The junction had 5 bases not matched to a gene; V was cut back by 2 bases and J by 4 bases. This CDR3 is CASSYPLQGYNSPLHF. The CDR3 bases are TGTGCCAGCAGTTACCCCTTACAGGGGTATAATTCACCCCTCCACTTT.

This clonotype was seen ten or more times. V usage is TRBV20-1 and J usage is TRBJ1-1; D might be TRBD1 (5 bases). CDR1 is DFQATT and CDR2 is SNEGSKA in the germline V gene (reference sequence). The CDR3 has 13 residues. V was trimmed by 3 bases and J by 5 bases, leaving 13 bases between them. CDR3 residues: CSARRGRLTEAFF. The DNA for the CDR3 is TGCAGTGCTAGGAGGGGACGGCTGACTGAAGCTTTCTTT.

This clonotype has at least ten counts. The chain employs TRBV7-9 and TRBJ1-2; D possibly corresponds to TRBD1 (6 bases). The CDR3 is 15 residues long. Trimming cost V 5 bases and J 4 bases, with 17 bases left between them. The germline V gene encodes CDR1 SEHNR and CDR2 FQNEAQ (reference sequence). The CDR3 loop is CASSPNNREGYGYTF. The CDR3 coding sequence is TGTGCCAGCAGCCCCAATAACAGGGAAGGCTATGGCTACACCTTC.

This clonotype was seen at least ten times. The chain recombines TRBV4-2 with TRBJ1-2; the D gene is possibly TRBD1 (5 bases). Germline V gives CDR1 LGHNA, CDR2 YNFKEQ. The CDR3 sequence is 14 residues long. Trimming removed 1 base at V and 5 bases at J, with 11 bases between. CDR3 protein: CASSQGPGWYGYTF. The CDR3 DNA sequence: TGTGCCAGCAGCCAAGGGCCAGGGTGGTATGGCTACACCTTC.